Listed below are T cell receptor beta chains from one sample, sequenced in a study of shared clonotypes between healthy human individuals. Produced via immunoSEQ multiplex PCR; TCRdb's table is partial and in-frame only. The sample has about 2.4 million clones, roughly 93% seen once. Sequencing was done on a sample of naive CD4+ T cells from PBMCs. The receptor source for this set is a man younger than 30 in good health. Some clones in this sample may be carry-over from other donors' samples. Each CDR3 is given with its conserved first and last residue. D genes are given only for firm matches. Some rows have no size entry. The others give once, few or many, or a class for an expanded clone.

-,TRBV28,TRBJ2-2,-,TGTGCCAGCAGTTTGAGCATCACCGGGGAGCTGTTTTTT,CASSLSITGELFF
TRBD2,TRBV19,TRBJ2-1,-,TGTGCCAGTTTTGGAGGACTAGCGGGATACAATGAGCAGTTCTTC,CASFGGLAGYNEQFF
-,TRBV30,TRBJ2-7,-,TGTGCCTGGGCCATATCGGGGATCTCCTACGAGCAGTACTTC,CAWAISGISYEQYF
-,TRBV4-2,TRBJ1-2,-,TGTGCCAGCAGCGCTACCTATGGCTACACCTTC,CASSATYGYTF
TRBD2,TRBV25-1,TRBJ2-7,-,TGTGCCAGCAGTGCGGCGGGAGGGACCTACGAGCAGTACTTC,CASSAAGGTYEQYF
-,TRBV25-1,TRBJ1-1,few,TGTGCCAGCAGTGAATTCGTTCCAGGTGAAGCTTTCTTT,CASSEFVPGEAFF
-,TRBV29-1,TRBJ1-1,-,TGCAGCGTTGAGGAGCAGCCAAACACTGAAGCTTTCTTT,CSVEEQPNTEAFF
-,TRBV7-9,TRBJ2-7,-,TGTGCCAGCAGCTTAGTCCCGTCCTACGAGCAGTACTTC,CASSLVPSYEQYF
-,TRBV7-9,TRBJ2-7,-,TGTGCCAGCACCGGAGGTTTATTAGACAGGACCTATTTC,CASTGGLLDRTYF
-,TRBV7-2,TRBJ2-1,-,TGTGCCAGCTTGGCCCGGAGGGGCTCCTACAATGAGCAGTTCTTC,CASLARRGSYNEQFF
-,TRBV2,TRBJ1-2,-,TGTGCCAGCAGTGGAGGCTATGGCTACACCTTC,CASSGGYGYTF
-,TRBV6-1,TRBJ2-1,-,TGTGCCAGCAGTACCCTCGCGGCGCTTCCCAATGAGCAGTTCTTC,CASSTLAALPNEQFF
-,TRBV7-9,TRBJ2-2,once,TGTGCCAGCAGACCTCTTGGGGTTAGGGACACCGGGGAGCTGTTTTTT,CASRPLGVRDTGELFF
-,TRBV28,TRBJ2-1,-,TGTGCCAGCAGCCTCTGGTGGGGCGCGGGCAATGAGCAGTTCTTC,CASSLWWGAGNEQFF
-,TRBV6-4,TRBJ1-2,-,TGTGCCAGCAGTGACCATACAGGGTATGGCTACACCTTC,CASSDHTGYGYTF
-,TRBV13,TRBJ2-1,once,TGTGCCAGCAGCCCACCCCCCGCCGGAACGGGCAATGAGCAGTTCTTC,CASSPPPAGTGNEQFF
TRBD2,TRBV9,TRBJ2-3,-,TGTGCCAGCAGCCCCCGGCTAGCGGGAGCAGATACGCAGTATTTT,CASSPRLAGADTQYF
-,TRBV7-9,TRBJ1-1,-,TGTGCCAGCAGCTTAGGTTATGAAGCTTTCTTT,CASSLGYEAFF
-,TRBV11-2,TRBJ2-7,-,TGTGCCAGCAGACGCTGGGGACCGCGTTCTTACGAGCAGTACTTC,CASRRWGPRSYEQYF
TRBD1,TRBV5-4,TRBJ1-4,-,TGTGCCAGCAGCCACAGGACAGGGGGCAATGAAAAACTGTTTTTT,CASSHRTGGNEKLFF
-,TRBV19,TRBJ1-1,-,TGTGCCAGTAGGTATCGAGTTGGGGGAGAAGCTTTCTTT,CASRYRVGGEAFF
-,TRBV5-1,TRBJ2-1,-,TGCGCCAGCAGCTTAGGGCTAGCGTCCTACAATGAGCAGTTCTTC,CASSLGLASYNEQFF
-,TRBV30,TRBJ1-4,few,TGTGCCTGGAGTGTACTGGCAGAGGAAAAACTGTTTTTT,CAWSVLAEEKLFF
-,TRBV5-1,TRBJ1-1,-,TGCGCCAGCAGTACAATAGTGAACACTGAAGCTTTCTTT,CASSTIVNTEAFF
TRBD1,TRBV4-2,TRBJ1-4,once,TGTGCCAGCAGCCCCGGACGTCAGGGGGATGAAAAACTGTTTTTT,CASSPGRQGDEKLFF